This T cell receptor beta chain was observed in a study of PD-1 blockade in classical Hodgkin lymphoma. Study results and caveats: Relative to healthy donors, newly diagnosed patients reportedly had lower baseline TCR diversity, which was reported as lower still in relapsed/refractory patients.

The table lists this clone with a count of one. Antigen unknown. The data were produced by immunoSEQ multiplex PCR, yet TCRdb's version contains in-frame clones alone and is incomplete. Of around 93,000 clones in the sample, roughly 78% were seen once. As for time point: cycle 4 day 1 (C4D1), after 5 to 7 weeks of nivolumab. Patients all relapsed after autologous stem cell transplantation, and there was variation in brentuximab vedotin exposure. The sequences come from peripheral blood mononuclear cells (PBMCs), collected before the fourth cycle of nivolumab. This sequence originates from a human donor with classical Hodgkin lymphoma.

The CDR3 sequence is CASSLVEGQQETQYF. CDR3 coding DNA: TGTGCCAGCAGCTTAGTGGAGGGACAGCAAGAGACCCAGTACTTC. The chain links TRBV13 to TRBJ2-5; a weak D match, TRBD1 (7 bases). Per germline, CDR1 PRHDT and CDR2 FYEKMQ (reference sequence). V dropped 1 base and J dropped 2 bases, with 11 bases sitting between them. This CDR3 contains 15 residues.